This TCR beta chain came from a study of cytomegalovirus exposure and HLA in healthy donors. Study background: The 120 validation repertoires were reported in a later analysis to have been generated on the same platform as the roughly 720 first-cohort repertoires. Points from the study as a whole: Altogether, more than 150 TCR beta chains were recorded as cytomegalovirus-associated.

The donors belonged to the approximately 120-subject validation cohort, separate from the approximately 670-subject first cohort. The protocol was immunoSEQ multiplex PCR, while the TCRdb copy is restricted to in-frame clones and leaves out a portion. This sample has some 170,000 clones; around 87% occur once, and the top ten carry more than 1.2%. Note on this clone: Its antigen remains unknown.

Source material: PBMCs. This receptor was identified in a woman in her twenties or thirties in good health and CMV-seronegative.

The CDR3: CASSFSRGGTDTQYF. In DNA, the CDR3 is TGCGCCAGCAGCTTCTCGCGGGGGGGCACAGATACGCAGTATTTT. V usage is TRBV5-1 and J usage is TRBJ2-3, with TRBD2 matching over 8 bases. Germline V gene data show CDR1 as SGHRS and CDR2 as YFSETQ. The CDR3 is 15 amino acids. V lost 2 bases, J lost 1 base, and 3 bases stayed unmatched.